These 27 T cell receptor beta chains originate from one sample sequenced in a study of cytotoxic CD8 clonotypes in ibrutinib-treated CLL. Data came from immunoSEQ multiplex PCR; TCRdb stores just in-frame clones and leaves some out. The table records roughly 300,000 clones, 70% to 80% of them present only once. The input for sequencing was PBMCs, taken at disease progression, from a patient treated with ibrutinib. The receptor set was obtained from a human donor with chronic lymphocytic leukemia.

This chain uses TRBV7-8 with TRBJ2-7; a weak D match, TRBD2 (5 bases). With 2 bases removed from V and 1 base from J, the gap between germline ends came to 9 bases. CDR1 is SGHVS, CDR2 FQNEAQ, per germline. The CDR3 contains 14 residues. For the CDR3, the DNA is TGTGCCAGCAGCTTACGGCGGGTTTCCTACGAGCAGTACTTC. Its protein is CASSLRRVSYEQYF.

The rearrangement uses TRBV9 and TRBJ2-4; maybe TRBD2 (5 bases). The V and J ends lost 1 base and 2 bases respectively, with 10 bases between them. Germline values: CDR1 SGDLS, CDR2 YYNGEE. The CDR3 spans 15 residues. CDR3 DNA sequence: TGTGCCAGCAGCGTACAAAGCGGTTCCAAAAACATTCAGTACTTC. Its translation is CASSVQSGSKNIQYF.

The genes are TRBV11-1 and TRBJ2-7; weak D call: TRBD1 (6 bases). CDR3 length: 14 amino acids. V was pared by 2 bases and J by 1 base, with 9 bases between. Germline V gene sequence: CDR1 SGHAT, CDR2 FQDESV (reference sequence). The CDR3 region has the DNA TGTGCCAGCAGCTTAACAGGGAGTTCCTACGAGCAGTACTTC. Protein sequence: CASSLTGSSYEQYF.

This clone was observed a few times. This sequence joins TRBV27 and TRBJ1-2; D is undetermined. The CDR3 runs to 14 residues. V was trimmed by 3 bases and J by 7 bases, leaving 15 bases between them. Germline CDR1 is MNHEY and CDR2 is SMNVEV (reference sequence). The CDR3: CASSLIRLPLGYTF. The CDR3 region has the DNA TGTGCCAGCAGTTTGATCCGTTTACCCCTTGGCTACACCTTC.

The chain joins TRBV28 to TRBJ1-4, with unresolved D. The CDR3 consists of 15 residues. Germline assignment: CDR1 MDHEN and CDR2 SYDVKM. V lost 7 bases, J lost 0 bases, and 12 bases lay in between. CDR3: CASTMAQATNEKLFF. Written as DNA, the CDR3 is TGTGCCAGCACCATGGCACAAGCAACTAATGAAAAACTGTTTTTT.

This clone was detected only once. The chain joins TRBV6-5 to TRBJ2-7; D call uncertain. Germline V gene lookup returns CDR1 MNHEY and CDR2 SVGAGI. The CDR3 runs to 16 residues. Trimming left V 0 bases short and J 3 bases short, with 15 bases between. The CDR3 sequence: CASSYSESRVFYEQYF. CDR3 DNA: TGTGCCAGCAGTTACTCCGAATCCCGGGTATTCTACGAGCAGTACTTC.

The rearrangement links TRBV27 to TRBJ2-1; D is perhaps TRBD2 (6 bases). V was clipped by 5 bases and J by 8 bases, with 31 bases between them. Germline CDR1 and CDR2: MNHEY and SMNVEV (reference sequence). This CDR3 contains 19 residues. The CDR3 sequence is CASSPPPRLVESLVHEQFF. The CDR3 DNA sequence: TGTGCCAGCAGTCCCCCCCCAAGACTAGTCGAAAGTTTAGTCCATGAGCAGTTCTTC.

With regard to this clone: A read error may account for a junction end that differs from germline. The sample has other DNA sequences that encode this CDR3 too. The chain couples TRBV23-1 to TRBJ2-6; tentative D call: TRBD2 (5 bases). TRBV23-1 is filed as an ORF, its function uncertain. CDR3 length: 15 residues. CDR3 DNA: TGCGCCAGCCTTGGACTGAACTCTGGAGCCAACGTCCTGACTTTC. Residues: CASLGLNSGANVLTF.

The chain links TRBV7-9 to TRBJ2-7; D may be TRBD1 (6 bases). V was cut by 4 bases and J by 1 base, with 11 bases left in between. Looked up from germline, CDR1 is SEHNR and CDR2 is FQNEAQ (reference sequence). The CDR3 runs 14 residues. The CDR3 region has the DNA TGTGCCAGCAGCTCGGGACACGTTTCCTACGAGCAGTACTTC. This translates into CASSSGHVSYEQYF.

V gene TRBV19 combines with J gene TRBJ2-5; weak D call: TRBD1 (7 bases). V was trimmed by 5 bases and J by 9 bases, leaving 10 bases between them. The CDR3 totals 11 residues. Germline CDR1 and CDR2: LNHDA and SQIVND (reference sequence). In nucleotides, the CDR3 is TGTGCCAGTAGTGCCAGGGGGGCCCAGTACTTC. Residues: CASSARGAQYF.

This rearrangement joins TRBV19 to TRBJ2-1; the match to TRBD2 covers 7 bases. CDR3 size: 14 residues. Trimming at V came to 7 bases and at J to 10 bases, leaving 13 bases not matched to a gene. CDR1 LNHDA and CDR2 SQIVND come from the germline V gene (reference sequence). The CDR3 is CASTPWSGVPEQFF. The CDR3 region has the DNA TGTGCCAGTACCCCGTGGAGCGGGGTTCCGGAGCAGTTCTTC.

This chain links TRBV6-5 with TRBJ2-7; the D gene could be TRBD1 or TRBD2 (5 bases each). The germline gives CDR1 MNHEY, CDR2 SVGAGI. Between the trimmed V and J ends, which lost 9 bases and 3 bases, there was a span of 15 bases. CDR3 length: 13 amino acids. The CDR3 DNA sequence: TGTGCCAGTTCCTCGGGGCACCTCTACGAGCAGTACTTC. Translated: CASSSGHLYEQYF.

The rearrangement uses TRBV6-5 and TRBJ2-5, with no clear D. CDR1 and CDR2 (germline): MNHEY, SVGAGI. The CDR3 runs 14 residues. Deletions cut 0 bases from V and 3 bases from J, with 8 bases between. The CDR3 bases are TGTGCCAGCAGTTACTCCCTCGTGAAAGAGACCCAGTACTTC. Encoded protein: CASSYSLVKETQYF.

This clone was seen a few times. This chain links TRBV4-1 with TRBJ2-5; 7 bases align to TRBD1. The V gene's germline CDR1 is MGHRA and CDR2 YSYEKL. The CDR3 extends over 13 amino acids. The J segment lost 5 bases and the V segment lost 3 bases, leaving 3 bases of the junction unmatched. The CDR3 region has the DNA TGCGCCAGCAGCCAGACAGGGTGGGAGACCCAGTACTTC. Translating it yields CASSQTGWETQYF.

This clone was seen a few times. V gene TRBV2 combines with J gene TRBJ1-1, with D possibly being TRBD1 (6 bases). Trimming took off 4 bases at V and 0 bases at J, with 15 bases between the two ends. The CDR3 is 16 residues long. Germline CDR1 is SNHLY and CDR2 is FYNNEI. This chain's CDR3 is CASSAKDSNLNTEAFF. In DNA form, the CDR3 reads TGTGCCAGCAGTGCAAAGGACAGCAATTTGAACACTGAAGCTTTCTTT.

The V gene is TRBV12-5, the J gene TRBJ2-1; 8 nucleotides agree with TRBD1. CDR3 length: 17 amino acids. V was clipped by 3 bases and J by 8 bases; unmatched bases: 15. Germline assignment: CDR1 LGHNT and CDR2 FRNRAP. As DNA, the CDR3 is TGTGCTAGTGGTTTAGGGGCAGGGGGCTTGGGCTTAGATGAGCAGTTCTTC. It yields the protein CASGLGAGGLGLDEQFF.

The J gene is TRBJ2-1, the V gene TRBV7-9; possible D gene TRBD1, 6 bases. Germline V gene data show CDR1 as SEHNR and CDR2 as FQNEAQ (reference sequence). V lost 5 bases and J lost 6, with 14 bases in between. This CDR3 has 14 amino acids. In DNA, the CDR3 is TGTGCCAGCAGCCCCCTCCAAGGGGGCAATGAGCAGTTCTTC. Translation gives CASSPLQGGNEQFF.

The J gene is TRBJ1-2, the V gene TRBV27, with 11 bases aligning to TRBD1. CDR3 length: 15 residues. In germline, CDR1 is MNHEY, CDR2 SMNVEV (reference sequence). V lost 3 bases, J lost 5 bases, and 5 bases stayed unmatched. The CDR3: CASSLGQGVGYGYTF. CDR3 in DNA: TGTGCCAGCAGTTTGGGACAGGGGGTAGGGTATGGCTACACCTTC.

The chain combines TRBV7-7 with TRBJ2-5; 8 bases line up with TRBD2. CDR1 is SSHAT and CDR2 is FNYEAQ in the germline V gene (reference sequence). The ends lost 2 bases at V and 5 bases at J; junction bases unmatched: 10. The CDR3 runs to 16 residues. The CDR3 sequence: CASSLSSGGRIETQYF. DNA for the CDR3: TGTGCCAGCAGCTTAAGTTCGGGAGGGCGAATTGAGACCCAGTACTTC.

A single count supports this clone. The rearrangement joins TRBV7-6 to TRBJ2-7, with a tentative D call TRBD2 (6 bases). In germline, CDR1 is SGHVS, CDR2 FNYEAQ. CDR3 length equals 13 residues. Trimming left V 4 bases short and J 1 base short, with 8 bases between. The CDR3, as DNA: TGTGCCAGCAGCTCGGGACTTTCCTACGAGCAGTACTTC. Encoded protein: CASSSGLSYEQYF. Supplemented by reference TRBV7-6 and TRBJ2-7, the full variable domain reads GAGVSQSPRYKVTKRGQDVALRCDPISGHVSLYWYRQALGQGPEFLTYFNYEAQQDKSGLPNDRFSAERPEGSISTLTIQRTEQRDSAMYRCASSSGLSYEQYFGPGTRLTVT.

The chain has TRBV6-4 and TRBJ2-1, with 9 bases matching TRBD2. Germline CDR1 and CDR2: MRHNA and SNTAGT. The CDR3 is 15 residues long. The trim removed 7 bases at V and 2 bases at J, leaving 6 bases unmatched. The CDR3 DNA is TGTGCCAGCACCGTAGCGGGAGCTGCCTACAATGAGCAGTTCTTC. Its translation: CASTVAGAAYNEQFF.

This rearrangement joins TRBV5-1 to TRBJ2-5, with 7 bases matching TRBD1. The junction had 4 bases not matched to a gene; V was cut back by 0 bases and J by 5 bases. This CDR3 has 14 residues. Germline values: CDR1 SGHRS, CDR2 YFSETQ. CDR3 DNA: TGCGCCAGCAGCTTGGGACAGGGTGTGGAGACCCAGTACTTC. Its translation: CASSLGQGVETQYF. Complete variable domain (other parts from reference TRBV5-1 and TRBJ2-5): KAGVTQTPRYLIKTRGQQVTLSCSPISGHRSVSWYQQTPGQGLQFLFEYFSETQRNKGNFPGRFSGRQFSNSRSEMNVSTLELGDSALYLCASSLGQGVETQYFGPGTRLLVL.

The CDR3 nucleotides are TGTGCCATCAGTCGGAGAGAGTACACAGATACGCAGTATTTT. Translated, it gives CAISRREYTDTQYF. The V and J genes are TRBV10-3 and TRBJ2-3; D ambiguous. The germline gives CDR1 ENHRY, CDR2 SYGVKD. The CDR3 extends over 14 amino acids. V shed 5 bases and J shed 2 bases, with 11 bases lying between them.

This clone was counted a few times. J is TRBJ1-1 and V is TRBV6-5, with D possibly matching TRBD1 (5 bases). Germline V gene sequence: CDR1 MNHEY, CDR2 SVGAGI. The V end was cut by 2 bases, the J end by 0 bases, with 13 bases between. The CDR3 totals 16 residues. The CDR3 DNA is TGTGCCAGCAGTTACACCTTGACAGTCATGAACACTGAAGCTTTCTTT. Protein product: CASSYTLTVMNTEAFF.

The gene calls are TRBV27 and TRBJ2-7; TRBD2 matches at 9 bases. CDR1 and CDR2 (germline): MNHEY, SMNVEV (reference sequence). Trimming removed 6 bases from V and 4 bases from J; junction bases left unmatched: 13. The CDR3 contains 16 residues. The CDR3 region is CASSHSGRQGNYEQYF. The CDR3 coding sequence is TGTGCCAGCAGCCATAGCGGGAGACAAGGAAATTACGAGCAGTACTTC.

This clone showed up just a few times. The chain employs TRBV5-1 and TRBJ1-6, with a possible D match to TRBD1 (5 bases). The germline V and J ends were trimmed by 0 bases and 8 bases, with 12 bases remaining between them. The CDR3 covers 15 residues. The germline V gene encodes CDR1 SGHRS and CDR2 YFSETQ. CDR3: CASSLVGTWDSPLHF. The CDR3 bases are TGCGCCAGCAGCTTGGTAGGGACCTGGGATTCACCCCTCCACTTT. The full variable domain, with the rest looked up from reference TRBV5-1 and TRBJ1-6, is KAGVTQTPRYLIKTRGQQVTLSCSPISGHRSVSWYQQTPGQGLQFLFEYFSETQRNKGNFPGRFSGRQFSNSRSEMNVSTLELGDSALYLCASSLVGTWDSPLHFGNGTRLTVT.

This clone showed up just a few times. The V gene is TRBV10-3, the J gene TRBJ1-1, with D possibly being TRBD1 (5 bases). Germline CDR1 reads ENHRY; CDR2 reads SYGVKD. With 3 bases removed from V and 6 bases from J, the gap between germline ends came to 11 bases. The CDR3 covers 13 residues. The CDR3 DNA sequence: TGTGCCATCAGTGACGACAGCCGCTCTGAAGCTTTCTTT. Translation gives CAISDDSRSEAFF.